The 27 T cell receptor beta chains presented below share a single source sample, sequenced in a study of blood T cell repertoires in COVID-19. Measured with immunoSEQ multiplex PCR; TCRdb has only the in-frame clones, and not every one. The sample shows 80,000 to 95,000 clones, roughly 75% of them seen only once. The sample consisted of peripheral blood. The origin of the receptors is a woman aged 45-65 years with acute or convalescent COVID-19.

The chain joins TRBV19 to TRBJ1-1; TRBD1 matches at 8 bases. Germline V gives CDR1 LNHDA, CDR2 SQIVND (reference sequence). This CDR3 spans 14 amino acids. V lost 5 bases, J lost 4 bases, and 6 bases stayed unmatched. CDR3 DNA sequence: TGTGCCAGTAGTCCAGGGGGCGGGGGCACTGAAGCTTTCTTT. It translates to CASSPGGGGTEAFF.

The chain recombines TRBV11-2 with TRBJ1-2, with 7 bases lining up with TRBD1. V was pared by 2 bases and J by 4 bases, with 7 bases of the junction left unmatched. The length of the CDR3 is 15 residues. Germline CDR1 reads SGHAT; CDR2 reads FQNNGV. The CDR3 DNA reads TGTGCCAGCAGCTTATCGGGGACAGCCACCTATGGCTACACCTTC. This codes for CASSLSGTATYGYTF.

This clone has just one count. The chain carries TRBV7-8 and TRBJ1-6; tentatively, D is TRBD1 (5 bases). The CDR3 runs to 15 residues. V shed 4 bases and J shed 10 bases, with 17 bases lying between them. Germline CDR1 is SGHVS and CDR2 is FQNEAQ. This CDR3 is CASSSWAGEGSPLHF. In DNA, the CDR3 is TGTGCCAGCAGCTCCTGGGCGGGGGAGGGGTCACCCCTCCACTTT.

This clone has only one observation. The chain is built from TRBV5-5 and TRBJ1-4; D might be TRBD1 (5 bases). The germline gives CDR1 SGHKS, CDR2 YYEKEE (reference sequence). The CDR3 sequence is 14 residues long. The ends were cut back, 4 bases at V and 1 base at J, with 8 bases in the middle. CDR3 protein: CASSPGGTNEKLFF. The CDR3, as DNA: TGTGCCAGCAGCCCGGGGGGAACTAATGAAAAACTGTTTTTT.

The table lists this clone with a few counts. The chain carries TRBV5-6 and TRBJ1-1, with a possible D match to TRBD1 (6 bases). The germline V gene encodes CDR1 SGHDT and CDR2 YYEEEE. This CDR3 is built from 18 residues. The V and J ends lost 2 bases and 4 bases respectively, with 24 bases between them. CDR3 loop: CASSFGWGHRPASTEAFF. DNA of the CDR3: TGTGCCAGCAGCTTTGGTTGGGGACACCGCCCCGCGAGCACTGAAGCTTTCTTT.

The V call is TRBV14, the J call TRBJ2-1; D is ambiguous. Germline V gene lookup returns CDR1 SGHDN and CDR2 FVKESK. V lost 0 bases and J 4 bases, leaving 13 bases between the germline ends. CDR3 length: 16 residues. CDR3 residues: CASSQEERVSYNEQFF. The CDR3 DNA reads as TGTGCCAGCAGCCAAGAAGAACGGGTTAGTTACAATGAGCAGTTCTTC.

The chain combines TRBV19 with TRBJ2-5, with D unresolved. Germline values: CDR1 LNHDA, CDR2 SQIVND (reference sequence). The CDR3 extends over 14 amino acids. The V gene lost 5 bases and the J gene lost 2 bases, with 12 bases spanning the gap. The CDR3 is CASSGLARQETQYF. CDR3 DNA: TGTGCCAGTAGTGGATTGGCTAGACAAGAGACCCAGTACTTC.

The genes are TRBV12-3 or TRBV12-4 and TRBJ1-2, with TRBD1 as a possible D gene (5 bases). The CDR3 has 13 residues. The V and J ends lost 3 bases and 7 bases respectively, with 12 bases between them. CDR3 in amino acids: CASSLSGRGGYTF. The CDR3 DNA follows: TGTGCCAGCAGTTTGTCAGGGAGGGGTGGCTACACCTTC.

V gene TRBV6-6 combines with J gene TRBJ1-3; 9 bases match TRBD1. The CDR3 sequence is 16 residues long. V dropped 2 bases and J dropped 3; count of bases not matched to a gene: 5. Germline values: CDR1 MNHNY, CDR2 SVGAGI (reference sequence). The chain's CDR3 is CASSYPGQGGGNTIYF. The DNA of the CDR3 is TGTGCCAGCAGTTACCCGGGACAGGGTGGTGGAAACACCATATATTTT.

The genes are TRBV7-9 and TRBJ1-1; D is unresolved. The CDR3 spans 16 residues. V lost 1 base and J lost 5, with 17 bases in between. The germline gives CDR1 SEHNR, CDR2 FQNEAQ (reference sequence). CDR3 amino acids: CASSLDLSLAGTEAFF. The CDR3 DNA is TGTGCCAGCAGCTTAGATCTAAGCCTAGCGGGGACTGAAGCTTTCTTT.

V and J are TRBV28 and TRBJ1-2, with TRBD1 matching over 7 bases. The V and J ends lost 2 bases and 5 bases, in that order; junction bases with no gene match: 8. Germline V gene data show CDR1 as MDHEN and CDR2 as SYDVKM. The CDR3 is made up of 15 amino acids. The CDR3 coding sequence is TGTGCCAGCAGTTTACCGACAGGGTTGGGGTATGGCTACACCTTC. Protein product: CASSLPTGLGYGYTF.

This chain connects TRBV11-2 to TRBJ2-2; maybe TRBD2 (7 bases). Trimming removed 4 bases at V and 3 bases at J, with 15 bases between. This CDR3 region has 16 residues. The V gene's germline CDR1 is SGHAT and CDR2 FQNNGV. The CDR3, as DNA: TGTGCCAGCAGCTCCCCGGCGGGGGCTGACACCGGGGAGCTGTTTTTT. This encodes CASSSPAGADTGELFF.

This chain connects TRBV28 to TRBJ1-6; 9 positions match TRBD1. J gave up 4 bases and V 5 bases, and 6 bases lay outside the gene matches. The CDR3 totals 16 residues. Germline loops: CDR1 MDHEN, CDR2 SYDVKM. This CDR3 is CASSGGTGTYNSPLHF. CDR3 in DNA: TGTGCCAGCAGTGGAGGGACAGGGACATATAATTCACCCCTCCACTTT.

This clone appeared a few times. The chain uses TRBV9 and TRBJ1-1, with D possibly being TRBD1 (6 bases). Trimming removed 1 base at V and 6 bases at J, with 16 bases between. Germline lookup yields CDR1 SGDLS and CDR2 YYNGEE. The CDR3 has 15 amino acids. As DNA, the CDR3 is TGTGCCAGCAGCGTATATCCAGGGGCTGGGTCTGAAGCTTTCTTT. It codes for CASSVYPGAGSEAFF.

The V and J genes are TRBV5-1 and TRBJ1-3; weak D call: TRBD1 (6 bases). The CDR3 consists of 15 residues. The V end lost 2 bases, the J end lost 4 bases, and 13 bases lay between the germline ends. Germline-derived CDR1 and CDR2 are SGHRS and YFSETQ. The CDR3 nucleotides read TGCGCCAGCAGCTTAACAGGGTCAGGGGGAAACACCATATATTTT. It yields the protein CASSLTGSGGNTIYF.

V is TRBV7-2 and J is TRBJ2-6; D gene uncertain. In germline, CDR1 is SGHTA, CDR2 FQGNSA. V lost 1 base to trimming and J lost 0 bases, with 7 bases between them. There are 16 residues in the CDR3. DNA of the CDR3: TGTGCCAGCAGCTTAGTTGTCTCCTCTGGGGCCAACGTCCTGACTTTC. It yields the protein CASSLVVSSGANVLTF.

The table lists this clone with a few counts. The CDR3, as DNA: TGTGCCAGCAGTTCTGAAGACAGGAACTCCTACGAGCAGTACTTC. The encoded protein is CASSSEDRNSYEQYF. The chain carries TRBV27 and TRBJ2-7; a weak D match, TRBD1 (6 bases). The V gene lost 4 bases and the J gene lost 0 bases, with 13 bases spanning the gap. The CDR3 spans 15 residues. Germline values: CDR1 MNHEY, CDR2 SMNVEV (reference sequence).

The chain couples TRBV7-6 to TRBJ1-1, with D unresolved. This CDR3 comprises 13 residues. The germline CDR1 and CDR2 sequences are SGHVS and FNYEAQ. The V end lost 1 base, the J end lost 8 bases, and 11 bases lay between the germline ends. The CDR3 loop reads CASSLGAVAEAFF. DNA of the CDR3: TGTGCCAGCAGCTTAGGGGCAGTGGCCGAAGCTTTCTTT.

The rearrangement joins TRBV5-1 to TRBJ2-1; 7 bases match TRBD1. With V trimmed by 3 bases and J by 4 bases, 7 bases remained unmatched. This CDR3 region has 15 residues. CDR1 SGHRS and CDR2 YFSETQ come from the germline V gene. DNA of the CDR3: TGCGCCAGCAGCTCTTCGGGGACAGATTACAATGAGCAGTTCTTC. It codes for CASSSSGTDYNEQFF.

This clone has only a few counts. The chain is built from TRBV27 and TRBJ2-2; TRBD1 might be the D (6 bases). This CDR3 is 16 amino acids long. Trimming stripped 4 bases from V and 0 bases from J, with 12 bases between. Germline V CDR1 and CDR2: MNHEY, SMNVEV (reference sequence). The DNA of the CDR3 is TGTGCCAGCAGTTACGGGACAACTGCGAACACCGGGGAGCTGTTTTTT. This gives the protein CASSYGTTANTGELFF.

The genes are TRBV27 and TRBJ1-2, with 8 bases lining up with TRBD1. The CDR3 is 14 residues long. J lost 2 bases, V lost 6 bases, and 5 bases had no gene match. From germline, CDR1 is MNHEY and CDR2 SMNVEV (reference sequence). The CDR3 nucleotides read TGTGCCAGCAGAACGACAGGGGCCAACTATGGCTACACCTTC. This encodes CASRTTGANYGYTF.

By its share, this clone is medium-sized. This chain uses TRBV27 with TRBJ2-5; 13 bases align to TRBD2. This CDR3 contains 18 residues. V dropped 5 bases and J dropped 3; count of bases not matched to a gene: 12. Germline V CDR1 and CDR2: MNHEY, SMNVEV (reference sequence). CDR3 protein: CASSALAGGPSEKETQYF. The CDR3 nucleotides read TGTGCCAGCAGTGCACTAGCGGGGGGGCCTAGTGAAAAAGAGACCCAGTACTTC.

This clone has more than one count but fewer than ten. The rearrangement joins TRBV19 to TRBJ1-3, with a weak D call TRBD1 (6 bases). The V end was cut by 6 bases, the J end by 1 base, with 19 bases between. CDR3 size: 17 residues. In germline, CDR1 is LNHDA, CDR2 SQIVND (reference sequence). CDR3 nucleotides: TGTGCCAGTAGGAGCCCCGGACAGCCTGCATCTGGAAACACCATATATTTT. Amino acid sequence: CASRSPGQPASGNTIYF.

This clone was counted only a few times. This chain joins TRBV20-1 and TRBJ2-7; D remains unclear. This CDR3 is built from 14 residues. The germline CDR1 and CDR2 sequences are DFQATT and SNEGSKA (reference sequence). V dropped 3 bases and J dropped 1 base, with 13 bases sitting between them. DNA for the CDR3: TGCAGTGCTAGTGGGCAGTTAGCTTCCTACGAGCAGTACTTC. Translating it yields CSASGQLASYEQYF.

The CDR3 sequence is CASSPGTGGRGYGYTF. In nucleotides, the CDR3 is TGTGCCAGCAGCCCCGGGACAGGCGGGAGAGGCTATGGCTACACCTTC. The gene calls are TRBV7-8 and TRBJ1-2; TRBD1 matches at 8 bases. J lost 4 bases, V lost 5 bases, and 12 bases had no gene match. Per the germline V gene, CDR1 is SGHVS and CDR2 is FQNEAQ. This CDR3 is built from 16 residues. Full variable domain (missing parts from reference TRBV7-8 and TRBJ1-2): GAGVSQSPRYKVAKRGQDVALRCDPISGHVSLFWYQQALGQGPEFLTYFQNEAQLDKSGLPSDRFFAERPEGSVSTLKIQRTQQEDSAVYLCASSPGTGGRGYGYTFGSGTRLTVV.

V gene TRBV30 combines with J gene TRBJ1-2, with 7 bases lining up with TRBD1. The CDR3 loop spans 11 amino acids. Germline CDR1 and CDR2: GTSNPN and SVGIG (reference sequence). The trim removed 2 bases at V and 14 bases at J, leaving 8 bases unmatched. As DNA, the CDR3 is TGTGCCTGGAGTACGATTTCAGGGGGAACCTTC. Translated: CAWSTISGGTF.

The CDR3 DNA reads as TGTGCCAGCAGCCAAGCGGACAGGGGGGATACGCAGTATTTT. Protein: CASSQADRGDTQYF. The rearrangement uses TRBV14 and TRBJ2-3; 10 bases are a match to TRBD1. The J segment lost 6 bases and the V segment lost 1 base, leaving 1 base of the junction unmatched. The CDR3 is made up of 14 amino acids. CDR1 SGHDN and CDR2 FVKESK come from the germline V gene.